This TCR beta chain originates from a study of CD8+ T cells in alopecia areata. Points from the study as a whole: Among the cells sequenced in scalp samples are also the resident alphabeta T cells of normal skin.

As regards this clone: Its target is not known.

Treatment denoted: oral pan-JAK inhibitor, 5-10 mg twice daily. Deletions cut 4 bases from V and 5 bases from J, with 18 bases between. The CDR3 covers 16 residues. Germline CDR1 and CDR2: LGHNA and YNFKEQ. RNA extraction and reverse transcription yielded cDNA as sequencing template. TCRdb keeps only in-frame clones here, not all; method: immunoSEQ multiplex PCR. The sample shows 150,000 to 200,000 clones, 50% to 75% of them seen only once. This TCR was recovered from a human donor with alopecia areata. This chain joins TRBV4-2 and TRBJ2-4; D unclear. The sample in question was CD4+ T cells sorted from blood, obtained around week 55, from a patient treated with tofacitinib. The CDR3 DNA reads TGTGCCAGCAGCCCCAACCAACCCGGGCCTCAAAACATTCAGTACTTC. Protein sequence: CASSPNQPGPQNIQYF.